Given below is one T cell receptor (beta chain) in context. This sample was taken from a study of blood T cell repertoires in COVID-19. Germline V CDR1 and CDR2: LGHDT, YNNKEL (reference sequence). Trimming took off 1 base at V and 3 bases at J, with 12 bases between the two ends. The CDR3 sequence is 15 residues long. The protocol was immunoSEQ multiplex PCR, while the TCRdb copy is restricted to in-frame clones and leaves out a portion. The sample has just over 300,000 clones; 75% to 90% are singletons. This TCR came from a man aged 30 to 45 who had recovered from COVID-19. The specimen was PBMCs or T cells enriched from blood (not recorded which). The chain couples TRBV3-1 (or the pseudogene TRBV3-2) to TRBJ1-2; D is ambiguous. This CDR3 reads CASSQGPGGDYGYTF. For the CDR3, the DNA is TGTGCCAGCAGCCAAGGTCCAGGAGGTGACTATGGCTACACCTTC.